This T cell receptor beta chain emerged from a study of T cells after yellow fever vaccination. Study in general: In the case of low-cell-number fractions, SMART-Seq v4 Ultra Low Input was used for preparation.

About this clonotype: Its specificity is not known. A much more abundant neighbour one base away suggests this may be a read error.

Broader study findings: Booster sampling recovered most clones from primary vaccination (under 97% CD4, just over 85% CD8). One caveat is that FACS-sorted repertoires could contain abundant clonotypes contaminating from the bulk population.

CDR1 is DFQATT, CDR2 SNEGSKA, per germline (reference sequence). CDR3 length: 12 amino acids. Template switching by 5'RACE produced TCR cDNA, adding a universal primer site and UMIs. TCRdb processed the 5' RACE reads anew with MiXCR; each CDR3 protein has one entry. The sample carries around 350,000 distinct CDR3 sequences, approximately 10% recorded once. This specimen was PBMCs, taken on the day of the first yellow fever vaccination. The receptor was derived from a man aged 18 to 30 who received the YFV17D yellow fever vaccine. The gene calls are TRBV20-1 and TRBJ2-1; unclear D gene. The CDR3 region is CSADRRLNEEFF. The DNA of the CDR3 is TGCAGTGCGGACCGACGGCTCAATGAGGAGTTCTTC.